This T cell receptor (beta chain) is from a study of T cells in Graves' hyperthyroidism and ophthalmopathy. Not enrolled were patients with uncontrolled infection, other autoimmune disease, pregnancy or lactation. Findings and limits, study-wide: Within blood appeared most thyroid clonotypes that had expanded above 0.001. A model built on 13 V-J features separated ophthalmopathy from stable hyperthyroidism.

The CDR3 totals 16 residues. The V and J ends lost 4 bases and 1 base, in that order; junction bases with no gene match: 4. Per germline, CDR1 KGHDR and CDR2 SFDVKD. Amplification targeted TCR beta CDR3 regions from RNA transcripts. The HTBI primer set served for first-round RT-PCR of the TCR CDR3. TCRdb reprocessed the multiplex PCR reads via MiXCR and lists one record per CDR3 protein. The profile covers some 500,000 distinct CDR3 sequences, with approximately 25% appearing a single time and 11% taken by the ten largest. This clonotype came up a few times. Antigen specificity is unknown. The specimen sequenced was blood. The origin of this receptor is a woman in her twenties or thirties with Graves' ophthalmopathy. The V and J genes are TRBV24-1 and TRBJ2-2, with 8 positions matching TRBD1. The CDR3 loop is CATSDSGTGNTGELFF. The DNA of the CDR3 is TGTGCCACCAGTGACTCCGGGACAGGGAACACCGGGGAGCTGTTTTTT.